The 30 T cell receptor beta chains below come from one sample, sequenced in a study of T-cell memory formation after mild COVID-19. TCRdb re-called the 5' RACE reads with MiXCR, one entry per CDR3 protein. The data hold approximately 89,000 distinct CDR3 sequences, with around 13% observed a single time. The sample taken for sequencing was PBMCs or a T cell subset sorted from them (not recorded which). These receptors were taken from a man younger than 35 who had mild COVID-19 (a few samples of this study predate the infection). Cell type and time point are not known.

The chain is built from TRBV29-1 and TRBJ1-2; no clear D gene. CDR3 length equals 11 residues. Looked up from germline, CDR1 is SQVTM and CDR2 is ANQGSEA. Trimming shortened V by 0 bases and J by 7 bases, and 6 bases separated the two germline ends. CDR3 region: CSVEESTGYTF. The CDR3, as DNA: TGCAGCGTTGAAGAGTCCACTGGCTACACCTTC.

This clonotype has just a few counts. This rearrangement joins TRBV11-2 to TRBJ1-1; D call uncertain. V gave up 5 bases and J gave up 0 bases, with 7 bases separating them. Germline-derived CDR1 and CDR2 are SGHAT and FQNNGV. CDR3 length: 13 residues. CDR3 nucleotides: TGTGCCAGCAGCGCCGAGATGAACACTGAAGCTTTCTTT. It translates to CASSAEMNTEAFF.

This clonotype was recorded many times. The chain links TRBV4-3 to TRBJ2-1, with a possible D match to TRBD2 (6 bases). The ends were cut back, 2 bases at V and 8 bases at J, with 16 bases in the middle. In germline, CDR1 is LGHNA, CDR2 YSLEER. The CDR3 runs 15 residues. The CDR3 region is CASSQRGRGADEQFF. Here the CDR3 DNA reads TGCGCCAGCAGCCAAAGAGGTCGCGGGGCCGATGAGCAGTTCTTC.

The CDR3 DNA reads as TGTGCCAGCAGCTTACAATCGGGGGAAGGCAATGAGCAGTTCTTC. Encoded protein: CASSLQSGEGNEQFF. The chain is built from TRBV7-3 and TRBJ2-1; perhaps TRBD2 as D (6 bases). The germline V gene has CDR1 SGHTA and CDR2 FQGTGA. V lost 2 bases and J lost 6, with 14 bases in between. This CDR3 is 15 amino acids long.

The chain joins TRBV4-1 to TRBJ2-4; no firm D call. Germline values: CDR1 MGHRA, CDR2 YSYEKL. V lost 0 bases to trimming and J lost 0 bases, with 9 bases between them. The CDR3 is 16 amino acids. The CDR3 sequence is CASSQEVGVAKNIQYF. For the CDR3, the DNA is TGCGCCAGCAGCCAAGAAGTTGGGGTAGCCAAAAACATTCAGTACTTC.

A few counts support this clonotype. The chain combines TRBV28 with TRBJ2-7; the D is unclear. The length of the CDR3 is 12 residues. V gave up 2 bases and J gave up 5 bases, with 7 bases separating them. Germline values: CDR1 MDHEN, CDR2 SYDVKM. The CDR3 reads CASSLEGHEQYV. CDR3 nucleotides: TGTGCCAGCAGTTTAGAAGGGCACGAGCAGTACGTC.

This clonotype occurred a few times. The chain recombines TRBV2 with TRBJ2-3; D possibly corresponds to TRBD2 (5 bases). This CDR3 has 14 amino acids. Trimming stripped 8 bases from V and 0 bases from J, with 12 bases between. Germline CDR1 is SNHLY and CDR2 is FYNNEI. This CDR3 is CASEPAVSTDTQYF. The CDR3 DNA follows: TGTGCCAGCGAGCCAGCGGTCAGCACAGATACGCAGTATTTT.

This clonotype was detected only a few times. The chain combines TRBV7-8 with TRBJ2-3; D unclear. Per germline, CDR1 SGHVS and CDR2 FQNEAQ. Trimming removed 4 bases from V and 1 base from J, with 9 bases in between. The CDR3 spans 14 residues. The CDR3 region is CASSYPSGTDTQYF. In DNA, the CDR3 is TGTGCCAGCAGCTACCCTTCGGGCACAGATACGCAGTATTTT.

CDR3 nucleotide sequence: TGTGCCAGCAGCCCCTCTGAGAGCGGGGGGAACACCGGGGAGCTGTTTTTT. It codes for CASSPSESGGNTGELFF. The V gene is TRBV7-2, the J gene TRBJ2-2; 8 bases agree with TRBD2. J gave up 1 base and V 5 bases, and 9 bases lay outside the gene matches. The CDR3 is made up of 17 amino acids. The germline V gene has CDR1 SGHTA and CDR2 FQGNSA. Drawing the rest from reference TRBV7-2 and TRBJ2-2, the complete variable domain is GAGVSQSPSNKVTEKGKDVELRCDPISGHTALYWYRQSLGQGLEFLIYFQGNSAPDKSGLPSDRFSAERTGGSVSTLTIQRTQQEDSAVYLCASSPSESGGNTGELFFGEGSRLTVL.

This clonotype was counted between two and nine times. CDR3 residues: CASSVRTDQETQYF. For the CDR3, the DNA is TGTGCCAGCAGCGTACGGACCGACCAAGAGACCCAGTACTTC. This rearrangement joins TRBV7-8 to TRBJ2-5; D is unclear. CDR3 length equals 14 residues. V lost 5 bases, J lost 0 bases, and 10 bases lay in between. Per the germline V gene, CDR1 is SGHVS and CDR2 is FQNEAQ.

This clonotype was detected a few times. The chain's CDR3 is CASSLGTGRNAEAFF. Written as DNA, the CDR3 is TGTGCCAGCAGCTTAGGGACAGGAAGAAACGCTGAAGCTTTCTTT. The chain employs TRBV7-6 and TRBJ1-1; TRBD1 agrees at 7 bases. The length of the CDR3 is 15 residues. Germline V gene data show CDR1 as SGHVS and CDR2 as FNYEAQ. Trimming at V came to 1 base and at J to 6 bases, leaving 8 bases not matched to a gene. Full variable domain (rest looked up from reference TRBV7-6 and TRBJ1-1): GAGVSQSPRYKVTKRGQDVALRCDPISGHVSLYWYRQALGQGPEFLTYFNYEAQQDKSGLPNDRFSAERPEGSISTLTIQRTEQRDSAMYRCASSLGTGRNAEAFFGQGTRLTVV.

This clonotype was detected only a few times. The chain links TRBV15 to TRBJ1-1, with 9 bases fitting TRBD1. Germline assignment: CDR1 LNHNV and CDR2 YYDKDF (reference sequence). This CDR3 region has 13 residues. V shed 8 bases and J 4 bases; nucleotides not matched to a gene: 5. The CDR3 nucleotides read TGTGCCACCCGGGACAGGGTAAGCACTGAAGCTTTCTTT. Encoded protein: CATRDRVSTEAFF.

V and J are TRBV24-1 and TRBJ2-3; 7 bases are a match to TRBD2. The germline V gene has CDR1 KGHDR and CDR2 SFDVKD. This CDR3 spans 17 amino acids. The J segment lost 3 bases and the V segment lost 2 bases, leaving 10 bases of the junction unmatched. The CDR3: CATSDSGLGSTTDTQYF. The CDR3 region has the DNA TGTGCCACCAGTGATTCCGGACTAGGATCGACAACAGATACGCAGTATTTT.

This sequence joins TRBV6-2 or TRBV6-3 and TRBJ2-4, with 8 bases identical to TRBD1. The CDR3 has 16 amino acids. The germline gives CDR1 MNHEY, CDR2 SVGEGT. V lost 2 bases to trimming and J lost 0 bases; unmatched junction nucleotides: 3. In DNA, the CDR3 is TGTGCCAGCAGTTACCGGACAGGGTCAGCCAAAAACATTCAGTACTTC. Its translation is CASSYRTGSAKNIQYF.

The chain has TRBV7-2 and TRBJ2-2; 8 bases agree with TRBD2. Germline V lookup: CDR1 SGHTA, CDR2 FQGNSA. The trim removed 3 bases at V and 6 bases at J, leaving 6 bases unmatched. The CDR3 is made up of 15 amino acids. The CDR3 DNA follows: TGTGCCAGCAGCTTCCCCCCGGGGGGGCCCGGGGAGCTGTTTTTT. Residues: CASSFPPGGPGELFF.

This clonotype was counted many times. The chain carries TRBV12-3 or TRBV12-4 and TRBJ1-6; no firm D call. This CDR3 spans 15 amino acids. Deletions cut 3 bases from V and 0 bases from J, with 6 bases between. DNA for the CDR3: TGTGCCAGCAGTTTGGCTAGCTCCTATAATTCACCCCTCCACTTT. Its translation: CASSLASSYNSPLHF.

This clonotype was observed many times. CDR3 in DNA: TGTGCCGGGACAGGGGTCTATGGCTACACCTTC. Its protein is CAGTGVYGYTF. V gene TRBV6-5 combines with J gene TRBJ1-2; 10 bases are a match to TRBD1. Germline lookup yields CDR1 MNHEY and CDR2 SVGAGI. The CDR3 contains 11 residues. V was pared by 11 bases and J by 4 bases, with 1 base of the junction left unmatched.

This clonotype was found many times. This sequence joins TRBV27 and TRBJ1-2; D possibly corresponds to TRBD1 (6 bases). Trimming stripped 8 bases from V and 3 bases from J, with 13 bases between. Looked up from germline, CDR1 is MNHEY and CDR2 is SMNVEV (reference sequence). The CDR3 is 13 residues long. CDR3 nucleotides: TGTGCCAGCGGTCCCACAGGGTACTATGGCTACACCTTC. The encoded protein is CASGPTGYYGYTF.

This chain links TRBV12-3 or TRBV12-4 with TRBJ1-1; possible D gene TRBD1, 5 bases. The CDR3 has 16 amino acids. V was trimmed by 8 bases and J by 1 base, leaving 20 bases between them. The CDR3 region has the DNA TGTGCCAGCCAGTTACAGGCTGGGTTCTCGAACACTGAAGCTTTCTTT. Translated: CASQLQAGFSNTEAFF.

There are a few counts of this clonotype. The rearrangement joins TRBV27 to TRBJ2-3; D not resolved. This CDR3 is built from 13 residues. Between the trimmed V and J ends, which lost 5 bases and 6 bases, there was a span of 12 bases. Germline V lookup: CDR1 MNHEY, CDR2 SMNVEV (reference sequence). For the CDR3, the DNA is TGTGCCAGCAGTCCTACCATCATGGATACGCAGTATTTT. This codes for CASSPTIMDTQYF.

The genes are TRBV27 and TRBJ2-1; 8 bases are shared with TRBD2. The J segment lost 8 bases and the V segment lost 9 bases, leaving 9 bases of the junction unmatched. CDR1 is MNHEY, CDR2 SMNVEV, per germline (reference sequence). The CDR3 contains 13 residues. The CDR3 protein is CASTPGLVHEQFF. The CDR3 DNA is TGTGCCAGTACACCGGGACTAGTCCATGAGCAGTTCTTC.

This clonotype has just a few counts. The chain joins TRBV28 to TRBJ2-3, with 9 positions matching TRBD2. Looked up from germline, CDR1 is MDHEN and CDR2 is SYDVKM. CDR3 length equals 16 residues. J was trimmed by 1 base and V by 5 bases; bases with no gene match: 7. The CDR3 reads CASSAVAGAGTDTQYF. CDR3 coding DNA: TGTGCCAGCAGTGCGGTAGCGGGGGCTGGCACAGATACGCAGTATTTT.

There are a few counts of this clonotype. The chain carries TRBV7-9 and TRBJ2-5, with 7 bases lining up with TRBD2. V lost 5 bases and J lost 1; bases outside the gene matches: 10. CDR1 and CDR2 (germline): SEHNR, FQNEAQ (reference sequence). The CDR3 covers 16 residues. The CDR3 DNA is TGTGCCAGCAGCGGTAGCATAGCGGGTATCCAAGAGACCCAGTACTTC. Translating it yields CASSGSIAGIQETQYF.

This clonotype has only a few counts. J is TRBJ1-3 and V is TRBV7-8; no reliable D call. The CDR3 spans 16 residues. Trimming stripped 5 bases from V and 0 bases from J, with 14 bases between. From germline, CDR1 is SGHVS and CDR2 FQNEAQ. Here the CDR3 DNA reads TGTGCCAGCAGCCTATCCGACGGATCCTCTGGAAACACCATATATTTT. This codes for CASSLSDGSSGNTIYF.

Judged by abundance, this clonotype is medium-sized. V and J are TRBV23-1 and TRBJ2-6; D perhaps matches TRBD1 (6 bases). TRBV23-1 is marked as an open reading frame, function uncertain. CDR3 size: 13 residues. Trimming stripped 6 bases from V and 3 bases from J, with 6 bases between. CDR3 coding DNA: TGCGCCAGCAGACAGGGTGGGGCCAACGTCCTGACTTTC. This encodes CASRQGGANVLTF.

The CDR3 DNA follows: TGTGCCAGTAGTGTCTCGAACAATGAGCAGTTCTTC. Translation: CASSVSNNEQFF. This chain links TRBV19 with TRBJ2-1; unclear D gene. CDR1 LNHDA and CDR2 SQIVND come from the germline V gene (reference sequence). V lost 5 bases to trimming and J lost 5 bases, with 7 bases between them. This CDR3 contains 12 residues.

Only a few counts were recorded for this clonotype. The rearrangement links TRBV6-1 to TRBJ2-1; no definite D call. Germline-derived CDR1 and CDR2 are MNHNS and SASEGT. Trimming cost V 6 bases and J 2 bases, with 11 bases left between them. This CDR3 region has 14 residues. CDR3 loop: CASSQLTPYNEQFF. For the CDR3, the DNA is TGTGCCAGCAGCCAGCTGACCCCCTACAATGAGCAGTTCTTC.

This clonotype was detected ten times or more. V gene TRBV2 combines with J gene TRBJ2-3; D is uncertain. Germline V lookup: CDR1 SNHLY, CDR2 FYNNEI. Trimming stripped 0 bases from V and 4 bases from J, with 2 bases between. CDR3 length: 12 amino acids. Here the CDR3 reads CASSEAPDTQYF. CDR3 DNA: TGTGCCAGCAGTGAAGCCCCAGATACGCAGTATTTT.

This clonotype turned up a few times. The chain recombines TRBV19 with TRBJ2-7, with 10 bases matching TRBD1. The CDR3 has 13 residues. Germline loops: CDR1 LNHDA, CDR2 SQIVND (reference sequence). V lost 3 bases and J lost 5; bases outside the gene matches: 1. The CDR3 loop reads CASSMTGGNEQYF. In DNA, the CDR3 is TGTGCCAGTAGTATGACAGGGGGCAACGAGCAGTACTTC.

V gene TRBV5-1 combines with J gene TRBJ1-1; TRBD1 matches at 9 bases. The CDR3 extends over 16 amino acids. Losses at the gene ends were 4 bases for V and 4 bases for J; bases not matched to a gene: 11. Germline V gene data show CDR1 as SGHRS and CDR2 as YFSETQ. The CDR3 here is CASSTRQGGRGTEAFF. In DNA, the CDR3 is TGCGCCAGCAGCACGAGACAGGGGGGCCGGGGCACTGAAGCTTTCTTT.